This T cell receptor (beta chain) was observed in a study of cytomegalovirus exposure and HLA in healthy donors. V dropped 7 bases and J dropped 8; count of bases not matched to a gene: 21. CDR3 size: 18 residues. Germline V CDR1 and CDR2: LGHNT, FRNRAP. Clones were read by immunoSEQ multiplex PCR, and TCRdb kept only the in-frame ones, dropping some. This table has under 150,000 clones, around 87% appearing once. The source material was PBMCs. This clonotype was sampled from a man younger than 35 in good health and CMV-seropositive. The chain combines TRBV12-5 with TRBJ2-1; TRBD2 aligns across 9 bases. The CDR3 DNA sequence: TGTGCTAGTGTCTTTAGGGGGATCGGTAGCGGGAGAACGGATGAGCAGTTCTTC. As protein: CASVFRGIGSGRTDEQFF. Variable domain in full (rest from reference TRBV12-5 and TRBJ2-1): DARVTQTPRHKVTEMGQEVTMRCQPILGHNTVFWYRQTMMQGLELLAYFRNRAPLDDSGMPKDRFSAEMPDATLATLKIQPSEPRDSAVYFCASVFRGIGSGRTDEQFFGPGTRLTVL.